The TCR beta chain described here comes from a study of T cell responses to AZD1222 COVID-19 vaccine. Clones were sequenced by immunoSEQ multiplex PCR, and TCRdb holds only the in-frame ones, with some missing. Of 120,000 to 150,000 clones in the sample, about 81% were seen once. With regard to this clone: Its matching antigen is unknown.

The CDR3 extends over 13 amino acids. Broader study findings: CD4 TCRs associated with vaccination spanned spike, dominating at 160-218 and 743-854. Donors were chiefly white British, with a greater number of females, and clonal diversity was perhaps underestimated. Only a handful of AZD1222 recipients, several in all, had baseline seropositivity.

The V call is TRBV21-1, the J call TRBJ1-5; the table names TRBD1, a call not compared with the DNA. TRBV21-1 is shown as a pseudogene. Sequencing used peripheral blood, obtained on day 0 of MenACWY control vaccination. The sequence was obtained from an adult in good health. The CDR3 nucleotides are TGTGCCGCAGGAAAGGGACAAAATCAGCCCCAGCATTTT. This translates into CAAGKGQNQPQHF.